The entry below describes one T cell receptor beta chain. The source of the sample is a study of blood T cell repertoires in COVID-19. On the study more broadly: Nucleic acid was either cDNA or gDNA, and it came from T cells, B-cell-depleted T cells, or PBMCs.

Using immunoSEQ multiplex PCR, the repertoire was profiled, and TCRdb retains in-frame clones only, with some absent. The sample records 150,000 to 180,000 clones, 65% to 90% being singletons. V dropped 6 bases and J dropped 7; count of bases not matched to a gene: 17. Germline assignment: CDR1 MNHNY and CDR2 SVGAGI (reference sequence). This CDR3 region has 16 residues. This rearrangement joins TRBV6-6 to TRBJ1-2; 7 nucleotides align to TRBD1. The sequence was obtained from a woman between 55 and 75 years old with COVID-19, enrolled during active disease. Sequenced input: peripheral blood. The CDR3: CASSKGRQGKVIGYTF. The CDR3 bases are TGTGCCAGCAGCAAGGGGCGACAGGGAAAAGTTATTGGCTACACCTTC.